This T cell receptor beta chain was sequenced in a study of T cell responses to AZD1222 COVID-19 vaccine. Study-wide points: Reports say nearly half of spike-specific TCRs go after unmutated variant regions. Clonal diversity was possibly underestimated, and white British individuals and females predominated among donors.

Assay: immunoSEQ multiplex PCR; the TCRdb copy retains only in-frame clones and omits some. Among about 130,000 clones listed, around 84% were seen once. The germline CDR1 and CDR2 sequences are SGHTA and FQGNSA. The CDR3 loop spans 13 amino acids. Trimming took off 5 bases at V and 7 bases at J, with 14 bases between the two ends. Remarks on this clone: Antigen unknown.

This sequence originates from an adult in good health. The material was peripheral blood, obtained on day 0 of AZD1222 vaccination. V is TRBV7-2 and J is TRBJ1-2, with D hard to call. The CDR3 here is CASSPVGVFGYTF. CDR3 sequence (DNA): TGTGCCAGCAGCCCCGTCGGGGTTTTTGGCTACACCTTC.